The sequence of this T cell receptor beta chain was determined in a study of breast tumors, draining lymph nodes, adjacent tissues. Findings and limits, study-wide: Compared with basal-like, luminal-like tumors shared significantly more repertoire with nontumor tissue. The lymph node origin of tumor T cells was framed as consistent with a hypothesis, not demonstrated.

Per the germline V gene, CDR1 is SGHAT and CDR2 is FQNNGV. V was pared by 5 bases and J by 0 bases, with 5 bases between. This CDR3 contains 12 residues. Breast cancer patients provided tissue from their axillary draining lymph nodes. TCRdb independently ran MiXCR on the multiplex PCR reads; one entry per CDR3 protein. The table includes around 130,000 distinct CDR3 sequences, around 21% detected once. This clonotype appeared many times. Antigen: not known. The source is a female donor with breast cancer. Some clones in this sample may be carry-over from other donors' samples. The chain uses TRBV11-2 and TRBJ2-7; D is unclear. Sequenced material: axillary lymph node tissue. CDR3 DNA sequence: TGTGCCAGCAGCCAGACCTCCTACGAGCAGTACTTC. As protein: CASSQTSYEQYF.